A selection of T cell receptor beta chains follows, all from one sample in a study of beta chain features in type 1 diabetes. Using immunoSEQ multiplex PCR, the repertoire was profiled, and TCRdb retains in-frame clones only, with some absent. Seen here are 95,000 to 150,000 clones, approximately 16% observed once, and the top ten hold approximately 2.3%. The sample consisted of central memory CD4+ T cells from blood. The receptor set was obtained from a man aged 30 to 39 with type 1 diabetes. The CDR3 runs from the conserved cysteine through the conserved F or W. The D gene is left open where the match is weak. Size values are once, few and many counts, or a class for expanded clones, and some rows have none.

abundance,d_gene,j_gene,v_gene,CDR3nt,CDR3aa
medium-sized,-,TRBJ2-3,TRBV2,TGTGCCAGCAGTGGAAGCGGGCAGCAAGATACGCAGTATTTT,CASSGSGQQDTQYF
-,TRBD1,TRBJ1-4,TRBV2,TGTGCCAGCAGCGACCAGGGGGCCGCTAATGAAAAACTGTTTTTT,CASSDQGAANEKLFF
medium-sized,-,TRBJ2-3,TRBV7-2,TGTGCCAGCAGCCCCCAGGGGCGGGGCATCACAGATACGCAGTATTTT,CASSPQGRGITDTQYF
few,-,TRBJ2-4,TRBV11-3,TGTGCCAGCAGGGGTTCGGGGGACATTCAGTACTTC,CASRGSGDIQYF
-,-,TRBJ2-2,TRBV5-1,TGCGCCAGCAGCGTGAGGGGTCACTCGAACACCGGGGAGCTGTTTTTT,CASSVRGHSNTGELFF
-,-,TRBJ2-3,TRBV9,TGTGCCCGCAGCGTAGTAAATAGTGGGGGGACGCAGTATTTT,CARSVVNSGGTQYF
many,-,TRBJ2-3,TRBV25-1,TGTGCCAGCAGTGAACAGGGCCCCGGCACAGATACGCAGTATTTT,CASSEQGPGTDTQYF
many,-,TRBJ1-4,TRBV9,TGTGCCAGCAGCGGGACCGCGACAGATGCAACTAATGAAAAACTGTTTTTT,CASSGTATDATNEKLFF
medium-sized,-,TRBJ2-1,TRBV7-6,TGTGCCAGCAGCCCCGGAGGGCATGAGCAGTTCTTC,CASSPGGHEQFF
few,-,TRBJ1-6,TRBV19,TGTGCCAGTAGTACTATAAGCGATCCTTCACCCCTCCACTTT,CASSTISDPSPLHF
-,-,TRBJ2-5,TRBV28,TGTGCCAGCAGTGTTCCTAGCGTCGAGACCCAGTACTTC,CASSVPSVETQYF
few,TRBD1,TRBJ1-2,TRBV7-2,TGTGCCAGCAGCTTAGGACGGGACAGTGGCTACACCTTC,CASSLGRDSGYTF
few,-,TRBJ2-1,TRBV5-1,TGCGCCAGCCGGGAGGGACAGTCCTACAATGAGCAGTTCTTC,CASREGQSYNEQFF
few,TRBD1,TRBJ2-5,TRBV10-3,TGTGCCACTCGACAGGGCCGCGACCAAGAGACCCAGTACTTC,CATRQGRDQETQYF
few,-,TRBJ1-3,TRBV30,TGTGCCTGGAGTGTAGGGGGAAACACCATATATTTT,CAWSVGGNTIYF
few,-,TRBJ2-3,TRBV19,TGTGCCAGTAGTCCTGGTGTGGATACGCAGTATTTT,CASSPGVDTQYF
medium-sized,-,TRBJ1-5,TRBV30,TGTGCCTGGAGTGGGGACAGCAATCAGCCCCAGCATTTT,CAWSGDSNQPQHF
-,-,TRBJ1-6,TRBV6-6,TGTGCCACCTTCGCGGGCTCCTATAATTCACCCCTCCACTTT,CATFAGSYNSPLHF
-,TRBD2,TRBJ2-3,TRBV5-4,TGTGCCAGCAGCATCCGACTAGCGGGGGGCCCCACAGATACGCAGTATTTT,CASSIRLAGGPTDTQYF
few,-,TRBJ2-1,TRBV7-9,TGTGCCAGCAGCTTAGTAGAGTACAATGAGCAGTTCTTC,CASSLVEYNEQFF
few,-,TRBJ2-7,TRBV7-9,TGTGCCAGCAGTTACTCCGTGGACGTTCGGAACGAGCAGTACTTC,CASSYSVDVRNEQYF
once,-,TRBJ1-6,TRBV30,TGTGCCTGGAGACTCCGGGACACGTTGTCACCCCTCCACTTT,CAWRLRDTLSPLHF
few,-,TRBJ1-1,TRBV25-1,TGTGCCAGCAGTGGGCCTGGGTTGTCCGGAACCGAAGCTTTCTTT,CASSGPGLSGTEAFF
few,TRBD1,TRBJ2-7,TRBV9,TGTGCCAGCAGCGTAAGGACAGGGGGGAAGGAAGAGCAGTACTTC,CASSVRTGGKEEQYF
few,-,TRBJ1-6,TRBV7-6,TGTGCCAGCAGTTTAGACCGGGTACCGGGTTCACCCCTCCACTTT,CASSLDRVPGSPLHF
few,-,TRBJ2-7,TRBV5-1,TGCGCCAGCAGCTTGGTCGGACGGACCGAGCAGTACTTC,CASSLVGRTEQYF
few,TRBD1,TRBJ2-1,TRBV6-6,TGTGCCAGCATCCCGGGACAGGGCAACAATGAGCAGTTCTTC,CASIPGQGNNEQFF
-,-,TRBJ1-3,TRBV19,TGTGCCAGTAAACCGACAGTCTCTGGAAACACCATATATTTT,CASKPTVSGNTIYF
-,-,TRBJ2-3,TRBV27,TGTGCCAGCAGTTTAATGCCCTCGAGCACAGATACGCAGTATTTT,CASSLMPSSTDTQYF
few,TRBD1,TRBJ1-2,TRBV4-3,TGCGCCAGCAGCCAAGACGCACAGGGGGCGAGCTATGGCTACACCTTC,CASSQDAQGASYGYTF
-,-,TRBJ2-7,TRBV7-2,TGTGCCAGCAGCTTAGCGTTCGAGCAGTACTTC,CASSLAFEQYF
few,-,TRBJ2-1,TRBV19,TGTGCCAGTAGTATAGTTGGTGAGCAGTTCTTC,CASSIVGEQFF
-,-,TRBJ1-2,TRBV19,TGTGCCAGTAGTATTAAAGCTGCCGGGGACTATGGCTACACCTTC,CASSIKAAGDYGYTF
once,TRBD2,TRBJ2-5,TRBV30,TGTGCCTGGAGTGTAATCGCGGGGGGAAGGGAGACCCAGTACTTC,CAWSVIAGGRETQYF
many,-,TRBJ2-7,TRBV2,TGTGCCATCGAACCCCACGGGGAAACCTACGAGCAGTACTTC,CAIEPHGETYEQYF
-,-,TRBJ1-2,TRBV29-1,TGCAGCGTTGGAGACAGAAACGTGTATGGCTACACCTTC,CSVGDRNVYGYTF
few,-,TRBJ2-6,TRBV4-3,TGCGCCAGCAGCCAAATGTTAGGGCTGGGTCCCTCTGGGGCCAACGTCCTGACTTTC,CASSQMLGLGPSGANVLTF